The clone carrying this T cell receptor beta chain was seen ten or more times. This CDR3 has 13 amino acids. The germline CDR1 and CDR2 sequences are DFQATT and SNEGSKA (reference sequence). V was clipped by 4 bases and J by 1 base, with 11 bases between them. The library targeted TCRbeta and was prepared with unique molecular identifiers. TCRdb analysed the PCR reads with MiXCR anew, one entry per CDR3 protein. The profile shows 600,000 to 700,000 distinct CDR3 sequences, approximately 16% of them singletons. The sample originates from a study of T-cell reconstitution after alpha-beta-depleted transplantation in children.

The sequenced sample was PBMCs from the stem cell graft donor, obtained from the stem cell graft. This chain connects TRBV20-1 to TRBJ2-7, with D possibly called TRBD1 or TRBD2 (5 bases each). The receptor was isolated from a human donor who donated a stem cell graft to a child with acute myeloid leukemia. The chain's CDR3 is CSANRDGSYEQYF. In DNA, the CDR3 is TGCAGTGCTAACCGGGACGGATCCTACGAGCAGTACTTC.